The 10 T cell receptor beta chains in this list originate from one sample, sequenced in a study of blood T cell repertoires in COVID-19. Clones were sequenced by immunoSEQ multiplex PCR, and TCRdb holds only the in-frame ones, with some missing. Of 250,000 to 300,000 clones detected, around 87% appear once; the ten largest clones hold around 5.1%. Sequenced: peripheral blood. These receptors originate from a woman aged 60-70 years with COVID-19, enrolled during active disease.

The chain joins TRBV7-3 to TRBJ1-1, with D possibly TRBD1 on 5 matching bases. The germline CDR1 and CDR2 sequences are SGHTA and FQGTGA. The V and J ends lost 5 bases and 3 bases respectively, with 19 bases between them. There are 16 residues in the CDR3. As DNA, the CDR3 is TGTGCCAGCAGCCCCCTAGGTTTCAGGGCTTACACTGAAGCTTTCTTT. This codes for CASSPLGFRAYTEAFF. The variable domain in full, completed from reference TRBV7-3 and TRBJ1-1, reads GAGVSQTPSNKVTEKGKYVELRCDPISGHTALYWYRQSLGQGPEFLIYFQGTGAADDSGLPNDRFFAVRPEGSVSTLKIQRTERGDSAVYLCASSPLGFRAYTEAFFGQGTRLTVV.

The rearrangement links TRBV3-1 (or the pseudogene TRBV3-2) to TRBJ1-2; D perhaps matches TRBD1 (6 bases). V was clipped by 1 base and J by 4 bases, with 16 bases between them. The germline CDR1 and CDR2 sequences are LGHDT and YNNKEL (reference sequence). The CDR3 has 16 residues. CDR3 bases: TGTGCCAGCAGCCAAGTAGGAGGGGGGGGTGGCTATGGCTACACCTTC. Protein sequence: CASSQVGGGGGYGYTF.

The chain carries TRBV19 and TRBJ1-2; 8 nucleotides match TRBD1. The germline CDR1 and CDR2 sequences are LNHDA and SQIVND (reference sequence). The CDR3 has 19 residues. The ends lost 5 bases at V and 10 bases at J; junction bases unmatched: 27. The CDR3 DNA reads TGTGCCAGTAGTCCAATTCGGCCACTAGAGGACAGGGAGTCTTCATTCTACACCTTC. This gives the protein CASSPIRPLEDRESSFYTF. The whole variable domain, remainder taken from reference TRBV19 and TRBJ1-2, is DGGITQSPKYLFRKEGQNVTLSCEQNLNHDAMYWYRQDPGQGLRLIYYSQIVNDFQKGDIAEGYSVSREKKESFPLTVTSAQKNPTAFYLCASSPIRPLEDRESSFYTFGSGTRLTVV.

A few counts support this clone. The chain recombines TRBV5-5 with TRBJ2-1, with unresolved D. This CDR3 has 11 residues. Germline CDR1 and CDR2: SGHKS and YYEKEE (reference sequence). V was cut by 3 bases and J by 9 bases, with 7 bases left in between. The CDR3 protein is CASSWAIEQFF. As DNA, the CDR3 is TGTGCCAGCAGCTGGGCTATTGAGCAGTTCTTC.

This rearrangement joins TRBV11-3 to TRBJ1-3; D is undetermined. Germline V gene data show CDR1 as SGHNT and CDR2 as YENEEA. The V end was cut by 2 bases, the J end by 0 bases, with 5 bases between. There are 14 residues in the CDR3. The CDR3 DNA reads as TGTGCCAGCAGCTTACGGAGCTCTGGAAACACCATATATTTT. Its protein is CASSLRSSGNTIYF.

This clone was observed once. This chain uses TRBV5-1 with TRBJ2-2, with D perhaps matching TRBD2 (5 bases). The CDR3 loop spans 16 amino acids. Looked up from germline, CDR1 is SGHRS and CDR2 is YFSETQ. Between the trimmed V and J ends, which lost 1 base and 1 base, there was a span of 11 bases. CDR3 sequence reads: CASSLLGGGNTGELFF. The CDR3, as DNA: TGCGCCAGCAGCTTGCTCGGCGGAGGGAACACCGGGGAGCTGTTTTTT.

The count of this clone is one. The gene calls are TRBV27 and TRBJ2-6; the D gene is possibly TRBD2 (5 bases). Germline assignment: CDR1 MNHEY and CDR2 SMNVEV (reference sequence). CDR3 length equals 15 residues. V dropped 0 bases and J dropped 2 bases, with 5 bases sitting between them. Here the CDR3 DNA reads TGTGCCAGCAGTTTATCCGGGACTGGGGCCAACGTCCTGACTTTC. Translated, it gives CASSLSGTGANVLTF.

The CDR3 here is CATSRRSRLAGGYNEQFF. CDR3 DNA sequence: TGTGCCACCAGCAGGAGGTCCCGACTAGCGGGAGGGTACAATGAGCAGTTCTTC. This chain uses TRBV15 with TRBJ2-1, with TRBD2 matching 14 bases. The germline CDR1 and CDR2 sequences are LNHNV and YYDKDF (reference sequence). The length of the CDR3 is 18 residues. V trimming: 3 bases; J trimming: 4 bases; junction bases outside the gene matches: 8.

This sequence joins TRBV29-1 and TRBJ1-1; no reliable D call. The germline V gene encodes CDR1 SQVTM and CDR2 ANQGSEA. Trimming shortened V by 7 bases and J by 6 bases, and 9 bases separated the two germline ends. The CDR3 is made up of 10 amino acids. The CDR3 protein is CSGGTPEAFF. CDR3 nucleotide sequence: TGCAGCGGCGGCACACCTGAAGCTTTCTTT.

The J gene is TRBJ1-6, the V gene TRBV5-1; the match to TRBD1 covers 8 bases. The length of the CDR3 is 15 residues. J was trimmed by 7 bases and V by 1 base; bases with no gene match: 4. Germline CDR1 is SGHRS and CDR2 is YFSETQ. CDR3 amino acids: CASSLRTGTNSPLHF. The CDR3 DNA sequence: TGCGCCAGCAGCTTGAGGACAGGGACGAATTCACCCCTCCACTTT.